These T cell receptor beta chains were read from a single sample in a study of T cells in localized non-small cell lung cancer. The data were produced by immunoSEQ multiplex PCR, yet TCRdb's version contains in-frame clones alone and is incomplete. Found here are tens of thousands of clones, about 88% of them singletons; the top ten hold about 2.8%. Specimen: peripheral blood, collected before any cancer treatment. The origin of the receptors is a female donor over 55 with stage I squamous cell lung carcinoma. Each CDR3 is given with its conserved first and last residue. A D gene is named only where the DNA matches it firmly. Some rows have no size entry. The others give once, few or many, or a class for an expanded clone.

TRBD2	.	TRBV7-9	TRBJ2-1	CASPPMRETWDEQFF	TGTGCCAGCCCCCCGATGCGGGAGACGTGGGATGAGCAGTTCTTC
TRBD1	.	TRBV4-3	TRBJ2-5	CASSYATGGQVETQYF	TGCGCCAGCAGCTACGCGACAGGGGGCCAGGTAGAGACCCAGTACTTC
TRBD1	.	TRBV5-8	TRBJ1-1	CASSSGQGQMNTEAFF	TGTGCCAGCAGCTCGGGACAGGGGCAAATGAACACTGAAGCTTTCTTT
.	.	TRBV23-1	TRBJ1-1	CASRKTEGGMNTEAFF	TGCGCCAGCAGAAAGACGGAGGGAGGGATGAACACTGAAGCTTTCTTT
TRBD1	.	TRBV19	TRBJ1-2	CASSIRTGVTNYGYTF	TGTGCCAGTAGTATACGGACAGGAGTTACTAACTATGGCTACACCTTC
TRBD2	.	TRBV15	TRBJ2-3	CATSRARLARGTDTQYF	TGTGCCACCAGCAGGGCTAGACTAGCCAGAGGTACAGATACGCAGTATTTT
.	.	TRBV6-5	TRBJ2-7	CASSYRRGYEQYF	TGTGCCAGCAGTTACCGGAGAGGGTACGAGCAGTACTTC
TRBD1	.	TRBV30	TRBJ1-5	CAWSVLQGRNQPQHF	TGTGCCTGGAGTGTACTACAGGGGAGGAATCAGCCCCAGCATTTT
.	once	TRBV5-3	TRBJ1-1	CARRTVRENTEAFF	TGTGCCAGAAGGACGGTGCGGGAGAACACTGAAGCTTTCTTT
.	once	TRBV4-3	TRBJ1-2	CASSQDIGSGSNYGYTF	TGCGCCAGCAGCCAAGATATAGGTTCAGGGAGTAACTATGGCTACACCTTC
TRBD1	few	TRBV5-1	TRBJ2-2	CASGPGQVNTGELFF	TGCGCCAGCGGCCCGGGACAGGTTAACACCGGGGAGCTGTTTTTT
TRBD1	.	TRBV19	TRBJ2-7	CASSIGGGGYEQYF	TGTGCCAGTAGTATAGGAGGGGGCGGCTACGAGCAGTACTTC
.	.	TRBV30	TRBJ2-7	CAWTHKSGDSYYEQYF	TGTGCCTGGACCCATAAGTCCGGAGACTCCTACTACGAGCAGTACTTC
TRBD1	.	TRBV7-2	TRBJ1-4	CASTLQPGGVEKLFF	TGTGCCAGCACCCTACAGCCAGGGGGCGTTGAAAAACTGTTTTTT
TRBD2	.	TRBV6-6	TRBJ2-7	CASSYTSGSLSYEQYF	TGTGCCAGCAGTTATACTAGCGGGTCCCTCTCCTACGAGCAGTACTTC
TRBD2	.	TRBV7-6	TRBJ2-3	CASSHSGSADTQYF	TGTGCCAGCAGCCACAGCGGGAGTGCGGATACGCAGTATTTT
.	.	TRBV7-2	TRBJ2-1	CASSLGFGAYNEQFF	TGTGCCAGCAGTTTAGGTTTTGGCGCCTACAATGAGCAGTTCTTC
.	.	TRBV19	TRBJ2-1	CASSTYRSSYNEQFF	TGTGCCAGTAGTACTTACAGGAGCTCCTACAATGAGCAGTTCTTC
.	.	TRBV30	TRBJ1-5	CAWTPGQFYSNQPQHF	TGTGCCTGGACTCCGGGGCAGTTTTATAGCAATCAGCCCCAGCATTTT
.	.	TRBV7-2	TRBJ1-1	CACTGNTEAFF	TGTGCCTGTACCGGTAACACTGAAGCTTTCTTT
TRBD2	.	TRBV11-2	TRBJ2-3	CASSLNSGRGADTQYF	TGTGCCAGCAGCTTAAATAGCGGGAGAGGAGCAGATACGCAGTATTTT
TRBD2	.	TRBV19	TRBJ2-7	CASRREGIIYEQYF	TGTGCCAGTAGGCGGGAGGGCATTATCTACGAGCAGTACTTC
.	.	TRBV5-3	TRBJ1-1	CARSLGQRAFF	TGTGCCAGAAGCTTGGGACAGCGTGCTTTCTTT
.	.	TRBV19	TRBJ1-1	CASTKWTGANTEAFF	TGTGCCAGTACCAAATGGACGGGAGCCAACACTGAAGCTTTCTTT
TRBD2	.	TRBV5-6	TRBJ2-3	CASSPQRVAGSTQYF	TGTGCCAGCAGCCCCCAGAGGGTAGCGGGGTCTACGCAGTATTTT
.	.	TRBV19	TRBJ1-5	CASSPWSGQSPNQPQHF	TGTGCCAGTAGCCCCTGGTCCGGACAGTCCCCCAATCAGCCCCAGCATTTT
.	.	TRBV15	TRBJ2-7	CATSRGGGRGRSYEQYF	TGTGCCACCAGCAGAGGGGGGGGCAGGGGCCGCTCCTACGAGCAGTACTTC
TRBD2	.	TRBV7-9	TRBJ2-1	CASSFGLAGENYNEQFF	TGTGCCAGCAGCTTCGGACTAGCGGGAGAAAACTACAATGAGCAGTTCTTC
TRBD2	once	TRBV6-5	TRBJ2-7	CASRASGSRGEQYF	TGTGCCAGCAGGGCTAGCGGGAGTCGTGGTGAGCAGTACTTC
TRBD1	.	TRBV30	TRBJ2-3	CAWSARTGITDTQYF	TGTGCCTGGAGTGCGAGGACAGGGATTACAGATACGCAGTATTTT
TRBD2	once	TRBV6-6	TRBJ2-7	CASSYSLSSGKSEQYF	TGTGCCAGCAGTTACAGCTTATCTAGCGGGAAAAGCGAGCAGTACTTC
TRBD1	few	TRBV7-9	TRBJ2-7	CASSSRDRGYEQYF	TGTGCCAGCAGCTCACGGGACAGGGGCTACGAGCAGTACTTC
TRBD2	.	TRBV9	TRBJ2-1	CASSPIAGSYNEQFF	TGTGCCAGCAGCCCCATAGCGGGAAGTTACAATGAGCAGTTCTTC
TRBD1	few	TRBV5-4	TRBJ2-7	CASSPRTGGIDEQYF	TGTGCCAGCAGCCCGAGGACAGGGGGCATCGACGAGCAGTACTTC
.	.	TRBV9	TRBJ1-2	CASSIGSGLGYTF	TGTGCCAGCAGTATAGGGTCCGGCCTAGGCTACACCTTC
.	.	TRBV5-4	TRBJ2-7	CASSSSKAGRDAPLPYEQYF	TGTGCCAGCAGCTCATCAAAGGCGGGGAGAGACGCCCCCCTCCCGTACGAGCAGTACTTC
TRBD1	.	TRBV10-3	TRBJ2-1	CAISRGQGSSSYNEQFF	TGTGCCATCAGTAGGGGACAGGGGAGTAGCTCCTACAATGAGCAGTTCTTC
.	.	TRBV6-5	TRBJ1-2	CASRSPLGVHGYTF	TGTGCCAGCAGATCTCCCTTAGGTGTGCATGGCTACACCTTC
.	few	TRBV14	TRBJ1-1	CASSQRLGGGGMNTEAFF	TGTGCCAGCAGCCAACGCCTCGGGGGAGGGGGGATGAACACTGAAGCTTTCTTT
TRBD1	.	TRBV7-2	TRBJ1-2	CASSLGGTGPNYGYTF	TGTGCCAGCAGCTTAGGAGGGACAGGCCCTAACTATGGCTACACCTTC
.	.	TRBV27	TRBJ2-3	CASSPPGRPTDTQYF	TGTGCCAGCAGCCCTCCGGGACGACCCACAGATACGCAGTATTTT
.	.	TRBV4-2	TRBJ1-4	CASSPESGMTNEKLFF	TGTGCCAGCAGCCCGGAGTCAGGGATGACTAATGAAAAACTGTTTTTT